This paragraph covers one T cell receptor beta chain sequence. This sample was included in a study of blood T cell repertoires in COVID-19. For the study at large: Acute-phase and convalescent COVID-19 samples originated in the United States, Italy and Spain. T cells, B-cell-depleted T cells, or PBMCs supplied cDNA or gDNA.

Methods used by the authors: The authors estimated nucleated cell counts from reference gene primer amplification. The repertoire was sequenced with immunoSEQ multiplex PCR; TCRdb's copy has only in-frame clones and lacks some. V, J and clone size derive from that table, while D and trimming were established from the DNA sequence. Among about 59,000 clones listed, roughly nine tenths were seen once. After removal of 4 bases from V and 3 bases from J, the junction contained 6 bases not matched to a gene. The CDR3 consists of 15 residues. The germline V gene encodes CDR1 GTSNPN and CDR2 SVGIG (reference sequence).

The sequence derives from a man older than 75 in a cohort sampled during active COVID-19. V gene TRBV30 combines with J gene TRBJ2-7; 13 bases agree with TRBD2. Sequencing input: peripheral blood. CDR3 region: CAWTPGLAGYYEQYF. CDR3 sequence (DNA): TGTGCCTGGACCCCGGGACTAGCGGGGTACTACGAGCAGTACTTC.